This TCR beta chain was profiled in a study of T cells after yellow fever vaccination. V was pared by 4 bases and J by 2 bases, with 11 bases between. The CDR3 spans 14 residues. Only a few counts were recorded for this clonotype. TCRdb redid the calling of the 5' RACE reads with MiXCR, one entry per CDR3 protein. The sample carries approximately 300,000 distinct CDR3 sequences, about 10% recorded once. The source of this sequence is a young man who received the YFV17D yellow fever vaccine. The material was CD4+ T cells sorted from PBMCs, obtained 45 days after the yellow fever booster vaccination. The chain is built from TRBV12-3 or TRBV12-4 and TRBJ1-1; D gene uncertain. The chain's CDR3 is CASSSGPGNTEAFF. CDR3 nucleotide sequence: TGTGCCAGCAGTTCCGGACCGGGAAACACTGAAGCTTTCTTT.